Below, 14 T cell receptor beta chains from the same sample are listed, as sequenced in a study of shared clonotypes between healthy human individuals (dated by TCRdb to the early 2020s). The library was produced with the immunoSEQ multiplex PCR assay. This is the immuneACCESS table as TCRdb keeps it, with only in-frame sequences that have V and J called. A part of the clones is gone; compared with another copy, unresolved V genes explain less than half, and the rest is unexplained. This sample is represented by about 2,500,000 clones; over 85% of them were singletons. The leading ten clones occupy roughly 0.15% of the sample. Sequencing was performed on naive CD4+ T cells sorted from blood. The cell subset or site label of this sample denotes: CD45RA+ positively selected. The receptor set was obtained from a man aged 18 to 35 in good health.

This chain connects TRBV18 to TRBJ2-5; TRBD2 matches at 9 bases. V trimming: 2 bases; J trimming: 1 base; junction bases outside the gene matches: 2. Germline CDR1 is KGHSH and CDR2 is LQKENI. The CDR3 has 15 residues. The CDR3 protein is CASSPTSGSQETQYF. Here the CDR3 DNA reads TGTGCCAGCTCACCAACTAGCGGGTCCCAAGAGACCCAGTACTTC.

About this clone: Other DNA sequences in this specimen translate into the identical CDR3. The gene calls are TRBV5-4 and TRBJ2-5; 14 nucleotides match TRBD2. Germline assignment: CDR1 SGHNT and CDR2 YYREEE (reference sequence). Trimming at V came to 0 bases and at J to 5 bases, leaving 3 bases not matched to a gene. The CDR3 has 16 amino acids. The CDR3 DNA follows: TGTGCCAGCAGCTTGGGACTAGCGGGGGGGCGGGAGACCCAGTACTTC. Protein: CASSLGLAGGRETQYF.

The CDR3 DNA sequence: TGCGCCAGCAGCTTGGCCCCGGGACTAGCGGGGGAAGAGCAGTACTTC. Amino acid sequence: CASSLAPGLAGEEQYF. The chain links TRBV5-1 to TRBJ2-7; TRBD2 matches 14 bases. CDR3 length equals 16 residues. The V and J ends lost 0 bases and 7 bases, in that order; junction bases with no gene match: 6. The germline CDR1 and CDR2 sequences are SGHRS and YFSETQ.

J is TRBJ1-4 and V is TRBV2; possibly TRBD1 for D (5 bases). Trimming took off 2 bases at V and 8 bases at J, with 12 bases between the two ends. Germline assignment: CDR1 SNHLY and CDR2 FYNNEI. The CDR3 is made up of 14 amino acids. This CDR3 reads CASSERGSGEKLFF. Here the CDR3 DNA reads TGTGCCAGCAGTGAAAGGGGTTCAGGGGAAAAACTGTTTTTT. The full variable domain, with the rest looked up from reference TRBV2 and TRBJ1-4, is EPEVTQTPSHQVTQMGQEVILRCVPISNHLYFYWYRQILGQKVEFLVSFYNNEISEKSEIFDDQFSVERPDGSNFTLKIRSTKLEDSAMYFCASSERGSGEKLFFGSGTQLSVL.

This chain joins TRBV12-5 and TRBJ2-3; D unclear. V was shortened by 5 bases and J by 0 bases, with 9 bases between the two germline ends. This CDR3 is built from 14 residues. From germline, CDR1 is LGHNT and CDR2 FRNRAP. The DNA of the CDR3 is TGTGCTAGTGGTACCTCAGCGAGCACAGATACGCAGTATTTT. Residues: CASGTSASTDTQYF. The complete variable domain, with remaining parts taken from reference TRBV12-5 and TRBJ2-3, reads DARVTQTPRHKVTEMGQEVTMRCQPILGHNTVFWYRQTMMQGLELLAYFRNRAPLDDSGMPKDRFSAEMPDATLATLKIQPSEPRDSAVYFCASGTSASTDTQYFGPGTRLTVL.

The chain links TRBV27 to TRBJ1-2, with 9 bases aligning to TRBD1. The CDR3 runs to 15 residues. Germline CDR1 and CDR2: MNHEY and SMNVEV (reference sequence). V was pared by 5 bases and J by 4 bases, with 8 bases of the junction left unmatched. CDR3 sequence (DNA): TGTGCCAGCAGTCCCTACGGGACAGGGTTCTATGGCTACACCTTC. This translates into CASSPYGTGFYGYTF.

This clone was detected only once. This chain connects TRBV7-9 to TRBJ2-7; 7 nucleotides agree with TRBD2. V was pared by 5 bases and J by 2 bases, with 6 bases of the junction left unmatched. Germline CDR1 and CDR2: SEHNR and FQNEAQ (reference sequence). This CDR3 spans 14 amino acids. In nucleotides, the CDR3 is TGTGCCAGCAGCCCTAGCGGATCTACCTACGAGCAGTACTTC. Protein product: CASSPSGSTYEQYF.

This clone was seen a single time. This CDR3 is CASSIMGAADQPQHF. In nucleotides, the CDR3 is TGTGCCAGTAGTATCATGGGGGCGGCGGATCAGCCCCAGCATTTT. The chain recombines TRBV19 with TRBJ1-5; D is perhaps TRBD1 (6 bases). This CDR3 contains 15 residues. Trimming cost V 3 bases and J 5 bases, with 14 bases left between them. Germline V gives CDR1 LNHDA, CDR2 SQIVND (reference sequence).

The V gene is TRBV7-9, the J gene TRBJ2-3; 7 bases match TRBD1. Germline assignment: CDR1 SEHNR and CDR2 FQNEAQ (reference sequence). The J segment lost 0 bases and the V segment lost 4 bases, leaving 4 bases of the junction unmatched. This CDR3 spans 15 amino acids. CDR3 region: CASSSTGRSTDTQYF. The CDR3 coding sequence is TGTGCCAGCAGCTCGACAGGGCGGAGCACAGATACGCAGTATTTT.

The CDR3 is CASSQVSQAMGQPQHF. The CDR3, as DNA: TGCGCCAGCAGCCAAGTTTCACAGGCCATGGGTCAGCCCCAGCATTTT. This sequence joins TRBV4-1 and TRBJ1-5; D might be TRBD1 (5 bases). Trimming cost V 1 base and J 6 bases, with 16 bases left between them. The CDR3 loop spans 16 amino acids. In germline, CDR1 is MGHRA, CDR2 YSYEKL.

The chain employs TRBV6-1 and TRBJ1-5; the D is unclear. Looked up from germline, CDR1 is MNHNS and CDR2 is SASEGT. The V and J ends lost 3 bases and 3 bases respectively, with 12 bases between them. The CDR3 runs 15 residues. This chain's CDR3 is CASSDGGVINQPQHF. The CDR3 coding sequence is TGTGCCAGCAGTGATGGTGGAGTGATCAATCAGCCCCAGCATTTT.

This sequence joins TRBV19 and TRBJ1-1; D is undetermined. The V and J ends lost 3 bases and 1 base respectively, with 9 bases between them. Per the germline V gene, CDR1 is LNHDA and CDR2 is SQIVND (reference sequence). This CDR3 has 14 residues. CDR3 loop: CASSIVGANTEAFF. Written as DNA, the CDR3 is TGTGCCAGTAGTATTGTGGGCGCGAACACTGAAGCTTTCTTT.

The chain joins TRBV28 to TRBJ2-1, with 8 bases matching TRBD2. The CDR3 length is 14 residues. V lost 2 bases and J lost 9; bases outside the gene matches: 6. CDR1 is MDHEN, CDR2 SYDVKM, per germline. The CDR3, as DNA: TGTGCCAGCAGTTTAAGCGCGGGGGGCCGTGAGCAGTTCTTC. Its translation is CASSLSAGGREQFF.

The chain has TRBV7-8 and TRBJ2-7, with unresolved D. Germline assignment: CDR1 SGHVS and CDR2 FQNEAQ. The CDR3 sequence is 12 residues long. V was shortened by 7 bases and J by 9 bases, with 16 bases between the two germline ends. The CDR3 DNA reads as TGTGCCAGCACCAGCCAGAGGCAGGTGCAGTACTTC. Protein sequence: CASTSQRQVQYF.